Included here is one TCR beta chain sequence, with context. Its antigen is unidentified. This record belongs to a study of blood T cells in healthy people across ages. The germline V and J ends were trimmed by 2 bases and 8 bases, with 13 bases remaining between them. The CDR3 has 13 residues. The germline gives CDR1 SGHRS, CDR2 YFSETQ. Next came a second PCR, run for about 7 to 12 cycles, which used a sample-barcoded 5' primer along with a J-beta primer mix. MiXCR, applied by TCRdb to the 5' RACE reads, yields one record per CDR3 protein. Among about 780,000 distinct CDR3 sequences, roughly 24% were seen once, and the ten largest hold 2.5% to 3.5%. No fewer than 6 million PBMCs went into each sample. Overall study results and limits: The study lacked donor CMV status, which possibly confounded expanded clonotype changes. Older individuals had lower TCR beta diversity per million T cells (the decline was roughly linear).

These data are also associated with another study on T cells of mothers and their children. That source adds: Related mother-child pairs shared marginally more repertoire than unrelated pairs, though not significantly.

The sequencing sample was made of blood. The J gene is TRBJ1-2, the V gene TRBV5-1; a possible D gene is TRBD1 (5 bases). The TCR was taken from a boy between 5 and 17 years old in good health. The CDR3 sequence: CASSLRDLRGYTF. In DNA form, the CDR3 reads TGCGCCAGCAGCTTACGGGACCTCCGGGGCTACACCTTC.